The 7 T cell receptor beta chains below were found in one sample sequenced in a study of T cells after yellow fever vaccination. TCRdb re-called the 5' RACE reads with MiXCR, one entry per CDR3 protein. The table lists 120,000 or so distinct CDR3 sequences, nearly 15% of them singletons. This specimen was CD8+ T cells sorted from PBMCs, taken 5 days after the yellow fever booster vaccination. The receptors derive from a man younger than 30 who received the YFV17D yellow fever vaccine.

CDR3 sequence: CASSLRQGWQETQYF. The CDR3, as DNA: TGTGCTAGTAGCCTGCGGCAGGGGTGGCAAGAGACCCAGTACTTC. V usage is TRBV12-5 and J usage is TRBJ2-5; a possible D gene is TRBD1 (6 bases). V shed 8 bases and J shed 2 bases, with 18 bases lying between them. Looked up from germline, CDR1 is LGHNT and CDR2 is FRNRAP. The CDR3 consists of 15 residues. The complete variable domain, with remaining parts taken from reference TRBV12-5 and TRBJ2-5, reads DARVTQTPRHKVTEMGQEVTMRCQPILGHNTVFWYRQTMMQGLELLAYFRNRAPLDDSGMPKDRFSAEMPDATLATLKIQPSEPRDSAVYFCASSLRQGWQETQYFGPGTRLLVL.

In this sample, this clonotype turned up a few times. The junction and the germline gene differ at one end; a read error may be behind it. The chain's CDR3 is CASSLEYLGTHTDTQYF. The CDR3 bases are TGTGCTAGCAGCTTAGAGTATTTGGGGACACACACAGATACGCAGTATTTT. This chain connects TRBV7-7 to TRBJ2-3, with D tentatively TRBD1 (6 bases). This CDR3 is 17 amino acids long. From germline, CDR1 is SSHAT and CDR2 FNYEAQ (reference sequence).

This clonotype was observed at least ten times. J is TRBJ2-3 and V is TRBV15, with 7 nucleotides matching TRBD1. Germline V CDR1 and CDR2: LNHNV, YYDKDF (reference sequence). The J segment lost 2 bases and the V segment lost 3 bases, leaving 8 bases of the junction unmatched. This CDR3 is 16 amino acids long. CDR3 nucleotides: TGTGCCACCAGCAGTCCACAGGGGTACCCCACAGATACGCAGTATTTT. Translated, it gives CATSSPQGYPTDTQYF.

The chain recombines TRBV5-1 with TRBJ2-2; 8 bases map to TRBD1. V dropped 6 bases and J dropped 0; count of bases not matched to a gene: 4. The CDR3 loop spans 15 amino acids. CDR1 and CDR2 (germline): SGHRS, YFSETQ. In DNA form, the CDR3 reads TGCGCCAGCACAGGGGACAGGACGAACACCGGGGAGCTGTTTTTT. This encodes CASTGDRTNTGELFF.

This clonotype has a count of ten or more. CDR3 in amino acids: CASSLGGEVYLVTDTQYF. The CDR3 DNA follows: TGTGCCAGCAGCTTAGGGGGGGAGGTCTACCTAGTAACAGATACGCAGTATTTT. The chain links TRBV7-2 to TRBJ2-3, with D possibly matching TRBD2 (6 bases). The V end was cut by 1 base, the J end by 3 bases, with 20 bases between. The germline gives CDR1 SGHTA, CDR2 FQGNSA. The CDR3 extends over 18 amino acids.

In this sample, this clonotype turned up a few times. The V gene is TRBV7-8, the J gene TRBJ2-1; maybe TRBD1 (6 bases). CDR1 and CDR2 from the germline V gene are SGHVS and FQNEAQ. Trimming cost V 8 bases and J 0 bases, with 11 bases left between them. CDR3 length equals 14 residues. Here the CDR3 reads CASARGGSYNEQFF. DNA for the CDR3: TGTGCCAGCGCGCGAGGGGGCTCCTACAATGAGCAGTTCTTC.

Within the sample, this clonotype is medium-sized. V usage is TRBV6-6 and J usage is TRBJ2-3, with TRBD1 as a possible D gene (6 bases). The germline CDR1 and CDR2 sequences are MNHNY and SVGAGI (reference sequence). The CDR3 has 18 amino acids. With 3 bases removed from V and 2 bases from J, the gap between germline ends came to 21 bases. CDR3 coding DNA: TGTGCCAGCAGTTATACCTCCGGAGGACAGCGTCTCACAGATACGCAGTATTTT. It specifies CASSYTSGGQRLTDTQYF.